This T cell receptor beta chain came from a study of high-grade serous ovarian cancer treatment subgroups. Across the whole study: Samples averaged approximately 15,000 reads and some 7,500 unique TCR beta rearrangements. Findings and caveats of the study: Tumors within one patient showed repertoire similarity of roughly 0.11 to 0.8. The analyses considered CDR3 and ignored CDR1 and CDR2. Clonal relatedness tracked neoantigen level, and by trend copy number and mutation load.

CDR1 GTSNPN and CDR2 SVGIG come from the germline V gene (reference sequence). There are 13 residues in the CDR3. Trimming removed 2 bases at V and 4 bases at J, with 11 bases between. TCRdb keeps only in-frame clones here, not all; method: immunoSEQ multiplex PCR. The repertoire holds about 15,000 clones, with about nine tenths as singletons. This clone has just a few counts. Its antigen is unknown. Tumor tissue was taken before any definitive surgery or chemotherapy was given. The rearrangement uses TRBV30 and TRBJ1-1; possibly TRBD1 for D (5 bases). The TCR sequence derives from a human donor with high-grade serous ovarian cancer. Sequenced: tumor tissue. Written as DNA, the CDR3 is TGTGCCTGGAGTAGAGGGGTAGGCACTGAAGCTTTCTTT. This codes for CAWSRGVGTEAFF.